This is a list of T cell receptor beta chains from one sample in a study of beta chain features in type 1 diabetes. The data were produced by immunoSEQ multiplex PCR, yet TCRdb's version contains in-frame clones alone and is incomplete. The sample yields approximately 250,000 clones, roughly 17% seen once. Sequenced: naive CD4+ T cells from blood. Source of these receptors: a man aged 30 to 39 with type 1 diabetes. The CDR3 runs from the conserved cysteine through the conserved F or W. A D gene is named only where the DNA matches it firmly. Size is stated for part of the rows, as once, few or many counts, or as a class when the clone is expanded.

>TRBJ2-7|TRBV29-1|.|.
CSVEVWAGETYEQYF
TGCAGCGTTGAAGTCTGGGCAGGTGAAACCTACGAGCAGTACTTC
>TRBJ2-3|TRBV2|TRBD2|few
CASSEGLADTQYF
TGTGCCAGCAGTGAGGGACTAGCGGATACGCAGTATTTT
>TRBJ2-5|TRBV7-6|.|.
CASSLIGETQYF
TGTGCCAGCAGCTTGATCGGCGAGACCCAGTACTTC
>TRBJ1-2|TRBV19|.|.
CASRIKGGANYGYTF
TGTGCCAGCAGAATTAAAGGGGGAGCTAACTATGGCTACACCTTC
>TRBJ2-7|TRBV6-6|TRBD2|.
CASRGTSGSYEQYF
TGTGCCAGCAGAGGGACTAGCGGTTCCTACGAGCAGTACTTC
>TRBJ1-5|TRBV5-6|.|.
CASSLMLGATQPQHF
TGTGCCAGCAGCTTGATGTTGGGGGCTACTCAGCCCCAGCATTTT
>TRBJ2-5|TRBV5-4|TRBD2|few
CASRSGLAGLLATQYF
TGTGCCAGCAGATCGGGACTAGCGGGCCTATTGGCCACCCAGTACTTC
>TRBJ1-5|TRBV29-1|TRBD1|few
CSVGQGPFQPQHF
TGCAGCGTTGGACAGGGTCCTTTCCAGCCCCAGCATTTT
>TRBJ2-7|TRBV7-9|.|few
CASTLGVSGEQYF
TGTGCCAGCACTCTCGGAGTTTCTGGAGAGCAGTACTTC
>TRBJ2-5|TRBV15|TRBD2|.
CATSRGLAGGSETQYF
TGTGCCACCAGCAGAGGCCTAGCGGGAGGATCTGAGACCCAGTACTTC
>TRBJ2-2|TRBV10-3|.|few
CANRMGDTGELFF
TGTGCCAATAGGATGGGGGACACCGGGGAGCTGTTTTTT
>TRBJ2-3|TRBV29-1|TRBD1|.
CSVGPRGSLTDTQYF
TGCAGCGTTGGTCCCAGGGGGTCTCTCACAGATACGCAGTATTTT
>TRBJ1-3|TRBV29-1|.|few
CSVAPLHSGNTIYF
TGCAGCGTTGCCCCACTCCACTCTGGAAACACCATATATTTT
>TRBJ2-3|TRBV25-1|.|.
CASSLGIVSFRQYF
TGTGCCAGCAGTTTGGGCATTGTGTCATTTAGGCAGTATTTT
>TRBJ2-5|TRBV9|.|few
CASSVGWDPGRETQYF
TGTGCCAGCAGCGTAGGCTGGGACCCAGGTAGAGAGACCCAGTACTTC
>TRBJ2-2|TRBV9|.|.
CASSVTRRDTGELFF
TGTGCCAGCAGCGTAACCCGACGGGACACCGGGGAGCTGTTTTTT
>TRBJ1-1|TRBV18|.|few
CASSPTTPANTEAFF
TGTGCCAGCTCTCCAACTACACCGGCGAACACTGAAGCTTTCTTT
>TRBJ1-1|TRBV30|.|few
CAWTPLPNTEAFF
TGTGCCTGGACCCCACTTCCGAACACTGAAGCTTTCTTT
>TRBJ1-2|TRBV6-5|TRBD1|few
CASSDRAVWYGYTF
TGTGCCAGCAGTGACAGGGCGGTATGGTATGGCTACACCTTC
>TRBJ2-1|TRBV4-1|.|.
CASSSRWTALSYNEQFF
TGCGCCAGCAGCTCCCGTTGGACCGCCCTATCCTACAATGAGCAGTTCTTC
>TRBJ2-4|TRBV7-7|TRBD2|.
CASSFSGRDRYF
TGTGCTAGCAGCTTTAGCGGGAGGGATCGGTACTTC
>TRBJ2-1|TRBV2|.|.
CASSVLVGYNEQFF
TGTGCCAGCAGTGTGCTAGTGGGGTACAATGAGCAGTTCTTC
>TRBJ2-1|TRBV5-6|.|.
CASSLPSSSYNEQFF
TGTGCCAGCAGCCTACCTTCCAGCTCCTACAATGAGCAGTTCTTC
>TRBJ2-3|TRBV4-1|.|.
CASSQEVATDTQYF
TGCGCCAGCAGCCAAGAAGTAGCGACAGATACGCAGTATTTT
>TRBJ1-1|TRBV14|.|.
CASSQTLNTEAFF
TGTGCCAGCAGCCAGACGTTGAACACTGAAGCTTTCTTT
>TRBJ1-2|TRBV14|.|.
CASSPPSGVSYTF
TGTGCCAGCAGCCCTCCGAGCGGAGTAAGCTACACCTTC
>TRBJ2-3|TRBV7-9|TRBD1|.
CASSLEGAGDTQYF
TGTGCCAGCAGCTTAGAGGGGGCAGGCGATACGCAGTATTTT
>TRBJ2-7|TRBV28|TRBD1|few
CASLAGTAQPPTYEQYF
TGTGCCAGCCTCGCCGGGACAGCGCAGCCCCCGACCTACGAGCAGTACTTC
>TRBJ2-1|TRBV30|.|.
CAWSPDYNEQFF
TGTGCCTGGAGTCCCGACTACAATGAGCAGTTCTTC